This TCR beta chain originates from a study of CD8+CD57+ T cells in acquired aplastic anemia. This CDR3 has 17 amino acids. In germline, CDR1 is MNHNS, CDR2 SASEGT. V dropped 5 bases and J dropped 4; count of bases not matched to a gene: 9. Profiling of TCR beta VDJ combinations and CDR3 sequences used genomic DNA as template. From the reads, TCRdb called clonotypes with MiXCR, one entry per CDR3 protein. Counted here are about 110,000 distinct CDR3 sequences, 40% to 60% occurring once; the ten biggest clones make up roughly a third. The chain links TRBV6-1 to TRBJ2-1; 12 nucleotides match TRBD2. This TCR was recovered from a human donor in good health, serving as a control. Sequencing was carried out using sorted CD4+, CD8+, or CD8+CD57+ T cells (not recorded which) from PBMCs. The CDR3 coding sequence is TGTGCCAGCAGTCCCGCCGGGACTAGCGGGTATTACAATGAGCAGTTCTTC. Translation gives CASSPAGTSGYYNEQFF.